The text below deals with one T cell receptor (beta chain). Antigen: not known. This record comes from a study of T cell responses to AZD1222 COVID-19 vaccine. The study, taken as a whole, reports: Clonal diversity may have been underestimated in mostly white British donors. Without day 14 samples, only post-peak T cell repertoires were studied.

Generated by immunoSEQ multiplex PCR, the TCRdb table keeps only in-frame clones and is missing some. The data show about 120,000 clones, 70% to 90% seen once. The CDR3 runs 18 residues. The germline V and J ends were trimmed by 2 bases and 0 bases, with 14 bases remaining between them. The germline CDR1 and CDR2 sequences are SGHNT and YENEEA. The chain is built from TRBV11-3 and TRBJ2-6; D possibly corresponds to TRBD1 (5 bases). The clonotype comes from an adult in good health. The sample was peripheral blood, taken on day 0 of AZD1222 vaccination. The CDR3 loop reads CASSLSGQTLSGANVLTF. The DNA for the CDR3 is TGTGCCAGCAGCTTATCAGGGCAGACTCTCTCTGGGGCCAACGTCCTGACTTTC.